This is a list of T cell receptor delta chains from one sample in a study of gamma-delta T cells after stem cell transplantation. TCRdb repeated clone calling on the RT-PCR reads with CATT. The table lists some 14,000 delta-chain clones, over 8% of them singletons, with approximately 62% in the top ten. The sequenced material came from gamma-delta T cells. The origin of the receptors is a human donor. It is not recorded whose cells these are; they may come from a transplant donor. CDR3s include the opening cysteine and the closing phenylalanine or tryptophan. D genes are given only for firm matches. Clone size is shown for a subset of rows, as once, few, many or a class of expanded clone.

size: few
D: TRDD3
V: TRDV2
J: TRDJ1
CDR3: CACDPVRTGVSDLDYNTYTLIF
DNA: TGTGCCTGTGACCCGGTTCGTACTGGGGTATCTGACCTCGACTATAACACCTATACACTCATCTTT

size: few
D: TRDD3
V: TRDV2
J: TRDJ1
CDR3: CACDRRGDNSTDKLIF
DNA: TGTGCCTGTGACCGACGGGGGGATAATTCGACCGATAAACTCATCTTT

size: few
D: -
V: TRDV2
J: TRDJ1
CDR3: CACDCRSSSSRGAYTDKLIF
DNA: TGTGCCTGTGACTGCCGAAGCTCATCTTCCCGGGGGGCGTACACCGATAAACTCATCTTT

size: -
D: -
V: TRDV2
J: TRDJ3
CDR3: CACDSGSADSSWDTRQMFF
DNA: TGTGCCTGTGACAGCGGCAGTGCCGATAGCTCCTGGGACACCCGACAGATGTTTTTC

size: few
D: TRDD3
V: TRDV2
J: TRDJ1
CDR3: CAFGTLGEPCKLIF
DNA: TGTGCCTTTGGCACGCTGGGGGAGCCCTGTAAACTCATCTTT

size: many
D: TRDD3
V: TRDV2
J: TRDJ2
CDR3: CACDTLTPVLGDTPPDLTAQLFF
DNA: TGTGCCTGTGACACCCTGACACCCGTACTGGGGGATACACCACCGGACTTGACAGCACAACTCTTCTTT

size: few
D: -
V: TRDV3
J: TRDJ1
CDR3: CAFVFVGATATDKLIF
DNA: TGTGCCTTCGTCTTCGTCGGTGCGACGGCCACCGATAAACTCATCTTT

size: many
D: TRDD3
V: TRDV2
J: TRDJ1
CDR3: CACDTVTGGYNLTSYTAKLIF
DNA: TGTGCCTGTGACACCGTCACTGGGGGATACAACTTGACTTCTTACACCGCTAAACTCATCTTT

size: -
D: TRDD3
V: TRDV2
J: TRDJ2
CDR3: CACDPVLGDTSHLFF
DNA: TGTGCCTGTGACCCCGTCCTGGGGGACACCTCACACCTCTTCTTT

size: many
D: TRDD3
V: TRDV2
J: TRDJ1
CDR3: CACDTADGILGDKKRLIF
DNA: TGTGCCTGTGACACCGCCGACGGTATACTGGGGGATAAAAAGAGACTCATCTTT

size: few
D: -
V: TRDV1
J: TRDJ1
CDR3: CAIGKRSTCRAADKLIF
DNA: TGTGCTATTGGGAAACGAAGCACATGTCGGGCGGCCGATAAACTCATCTTT

size: medium-sized
D: -
V: TRDV2
J: TRDJ1
CDR3: CACDTLPTSTGVADKLIF
DNA: TGTGCCTGTGACACGCTTCCTACTAGTACTGGGGTCGCCGATAAACTCATCTTT

size: -
D: TRDD3
V: TRDV2
J: TRDJ1
CDR3: CACDTVPGGYNWTSYTVKLIF
DNA: TGTGCCTGTGACACCGTCCCTGGGGGATACAACTGGACTTCCTACACCGTTAAACTCATCTTT

size: once
D: -
V: TRDV2
J: TRDJ1
CDR3: CACDTLLRDFPPEKLIF
DNA: TGTGCCTGTGACACTCTACTGCGGGATTTCCCCCCCGAGAAACTCATCTTT

size: -
D: -
V: TRDV1
J: TRDJ1
CDR3: CAIRFISRTRIVGATYTDKLIF
DNA: TGTGCTATCCGGTTCATTAGCCGTACTAGGATCGTGGGGGCGACGTACACCGATAAACTCATCTTT

size: -
D: -
V: TRDV2
J: TRDJ1
CDR3: CACDALMGDTLLDRLIF
DNA: TGTGCCTGTGACGCTCTGATGGGAGATACGCTCCTCGATAGACTCATATTT

size: many
D: -
V: TRDV2
J: TRDJ1
CDR3: CACDDLVGGTRSYTDKLIF
DNA: TGTGCCTGTGACGACCTGGTGGGGGGGACCCGCTCGTACACCGATAAACTCATCTTT

size: -
D: TRDD3
V: TRDV3
J: TRDJ1
CDR3: CALSSYDLGDQDKLIF
DNA: TGTGCCCTCTCCTCCTACGACCTGGGGGACCAGGATAAACTCATCTTT

size: -
D: TRDD3
V: TRDV2
J: TRDJ1
CDR3: CACDILGDGKHLIF
DNA: TGTGCCTGTGACATATTGGGGGACGGGAAGCACCTCATCTTT

size: many
D: TRDD3
V: TRDV2
J: TRDJ1
CDR3: CACDLLGDSSTDKLIF
DNA: TGTGCCTGTGACCTACTGGGGGATAGCTCCACCGATAAACTCATCTTT

size: medium-sized
D: TRDD3
V: TRDV2
J: TRDJ1
CDR3: CACDTVKTGGSLYTDKLIF
DNA: TGTGCCTGTGACACCGTTAAGACTGGGGGCTCACTTTACACCGATAAACTCATCTTT

size: many
D: -
V: TRDV1
J: TRDJ1
CDR3: CASGKRTTFRAADKLIF
DNA: TGTGCTAGTGGGAAACGAACCACATTTCGGGCGGCCGATAAACTCATCTTT

size: many
D: -
V: TRDV2
J: TRDJ1
CDR3: CACDTVQHPNADKLIF
DNA: TGTGCCTGTGACACCGTCCAACACCCCAACGCCGATAAACTCATCTTT

size: many
D: TRDD3
V: TRDV2
J: TRDJ1
CDR3: CACDNRGDTGDKLIF
DNA: TGTGCCTGTGACAATAGGGGGGATACGGGCGATAAACTCATCTTT

size: few
D: TRDD3
V: TRDV2
J: TRDJ1
CDR3: CACEPLSWGIEYTDKLIF
DNA: TGTGCCTGTGAACCGCTGTCTTGGGGGATCGAATACACCGATAAACTCATCTTT

size: -
D: -
V: TRDV2
J: TRDJ1
CDR3: CACDTADGQLVYKKRLIF
DNA: TGTGCCTGTGACACCGCCGACGGTCAACTGGTGTATAAAAAGAGACTCATCTTT

size: once
D: -
V: TRDV2
J: TRDJ3
CDR3: CACDITVGYSCYTLQMFF
DNA: TGTGCCTGTGACATTACTGTGGGCTACTCCTGTTACACCCTACAGATGTTTTTC

size: many
D: TRDD3
V: TRDV2
J: TRDJ1
CDR3: CACDTLQFRVDTTDKLIF
DNA: TGTGCCTGTGACACCCTACAATTCCGGGTGGATACGACCGATAAACTCATCTTT

size: medium-sized
D: TRDD3
V: TRDV2
J: TRDJ1
CDR3: CACDTVDPTSTGGYAPQLYTDKLIF
DNA: TGTGCCTGTGACACCGTGGACCCCACGAGTACTGGGGGATACGCACCCCAACTGTACACCGATAAACTCATCTTT

size: medium-sized
D: TRDD3
V: TRDV2
J: TRDJ1
CDR3: CACDTLGDYGDKLIF
DNA: TGTGCCTGTGACACGCTGGGGGATTACGGCGATAAACTCATCTTT

size: few
D: -
V: TRDV2
J: TRDJ1
CDR3: CACDTVPSTGGTDDKLIF
DNA: TGTGCCTGTGACACCGTCCCCTCTACGGGGGGCACGGACGATAAACTCATCTTT

size: -
D: -
V: TRDV2
J: TRDJ3
CDR3: CSGDTRQMFF
DNA: TGTTCCGGGGACACCCGACAGATGTTTTTC

size: few
D: -
V: TRDV2
J: TRDJ1
CDR3: CACDAGTSNSGSEKGDKLIF
DNA: TGTGCCTGTGACGCCGGTACTTCCAACTCGGGATCGGAAAAGGGCGATAAACTCATCTTT

size: many
D: -
V: TRDV2
J: TRDJ1
CDR3: CACDSIGFDKRIF
DNA: TGTGCCTGTGACTCTATCGGGTTCGATAAACGCATCTTT

size: many
D: -
V: TRDV2
J: TRDJ1
CDR3: CACDTVECHLHTGVLTAKLIF
DNA: TGTGCCTGTGACACCGTTGAGTGCCACCTGCATACTGGTGTACTCACCGCTAAACTCATCTTT

size: few
D: -
V: TRDV2
J: TRDJ1
CDR3: CACDTLPSRAVFSYNDKLIF
DNA: TGTGCCTGTGACACTCTCCCTTCTCGGGCTGTGTTCTCTTACAACGATAAACTCATCTTT

size: -
D: -
V: TRDV2
J: TRDJ1
CDR3: CACDTAEERGAHRGADKLIF
DNA: TGTGCCTGTGACACCGCTGAAGAACGGGGGGCGCACCGAGGGGCGGATAAACTCATCTTT

size: -
D: TRDD3
V: TRDV2
J: TRDJ1
CDR3: CACVTIAGGYELYTDNLIF
DNA: TGTGCCTGTGTCACAATAGCTGGGGGATATGAACTGTACACCGATAACCTCATCTTT

size: few
D: -
V: TRDV2
J: TRDJ1
CDR3: CACDTGSSPALENKLIF
DNA: TGTGCCTGTGACACCGGAAGCAGCCCGGCACTGGAGAATAAACTCATCTTT

size: medium-sized
D: -
V: TRDV2
J: TRDJ3
CDR3: CACDSVLADSSWDTRQMFF
DNA: TGTGCCTGTGACAGCGTCCTTGCCGATAGCTCCTGGGACACCCGACAGATGTTTTTC

size: -
D: TRDD3
V: TRDV2
J: TRDJ1
CDR3: CACDIRTGVTDKLIF
DNA: TGTGCCTGTGACATACGCACTGGGGTGACCGATAAACTCATCTTT

size: -
D: TRDD3
V: TRDV1
J: TRDJ1
CDR3: CALGELSVLGDTDKLIF
DNA: TGTGCTCTTGGGGAACTCTCCGTACTGGGGGATACCGATAAACTCATCTTT

size: -
D: TRDD3
V: TRDV2
J: TRDJ3
CDR3: CACDTVLGDTQYTLQMFF
DNA: TGTGCCTGTGACACCGTCCTGGGGGATACTCAGTACACCCTACAGATGTTTTTC

size: -
D: -
V: TRDV2
J: TRDJ1
CDR3: CACDIAANWVHTYTDNLIF
DNA: TGTGCCTGTGACATCGCGGCGAACTGGGTACACACGTACACCGATAACCTCATCTTT

size: many
D: -
V: TRDV2
J: TRDJ1
CDR3: CACDEGEDSGKLIF
DNA: TGTGCCTGTGACGAGGGTGAGGACAGCGGTAAACTCATCTTT

size: -
D: -
V: TRDV2
J: TRDJ1
CDR3: CACDTGRLLVYTNYNDTLIF
DNA: TGTGCCTGTGACACCGGCCGCTTGCTGGTGTATACGAATTACAACGATACACTCATCTTT

size: many
D: TRDD3
V: TRDV1
J: TRDJ1
CDR3: CALGEPDRGFLRGTGGYGYTDKLIF
DNA: TGTGCTCTTGGGGAACCCGACAGGGGATTCCTACGTGGAACTGGGGGATACGGTTACACCGATAAACTCATCTTT

size: many
D: TRDD3
V: TRDV2
J: TRDJ1
CDR3: CACDTVYKLGGDTTGDKLIF
DNA: TGTGCCTGTGACACCGTTTACAAACTCGGGGGGGATACAACGGGCGATAAACTCATCTTT

size: -
D: TRDD3
V: TRDV1
J: TRDJ1
CDR3: CALGGSLTMGWGTYTDKLIF
DNA: TGTGCCCTTGGGGGCTCCCTGACTATGGGCTGGGGGACGTACACCGATAAACTCATCTTT

size: few
D: TRDD1
V: TRDV2
J: TRDJ1
CDR3: CACDTGNSPTSPGRTTSDKLIF
DNA: TGTGCCTGTGACACCGGAAATAGTCCTACGTCTCCTGGGCGCACTACGAGCGATAAACTCATCTTT

size: many
D: -
V: TRDV2
J: TRDJ3
CDR3: CACDTIHPGGVQGPVETWDTRQMFF
DNA: TGTGCCTGTGACACTATACACCCGGGGGGTGTACAAGGGCCGGTAGAGACCTGGGACACCCGACAGATGTTTTTC

size: -
D: -
V: TRDV2
J: TRDJ1
CDR3: CACDSVIRPAREKKLIF
DNA: TGTGCCTGTGACTCCGTCATCCGCCCGGCACGGGAGAAGAAACTCATATTT

size: -
D: -
V: TRDV2
J: TRDJ3
CDR3: CACDTAPNTSLYTRQMFF
DNA: TGTGCCTGTGATACCGCCCCGAACACTTCCTTGTACACCCGACAGATGTTTTTC

size: few
D: -
V: TRDV2
J: TRDJ1
CDR3: CACDTGTTGPVGGTDKLIF
DNA: TGTGCCTGTGACACCGGCACCACAGGGCCAGTGGGGGGGACCGATAAACTCATCTTT

size: few
D: -
V: TRDV3
J: TRDJ1
CDR3: CALSSYDLGAPLTDKLIF
DNA: TGTGCCCTCTCCTCCTACGACCTGGGGGCCCCCTTGACCGATAAACTCATCTTT